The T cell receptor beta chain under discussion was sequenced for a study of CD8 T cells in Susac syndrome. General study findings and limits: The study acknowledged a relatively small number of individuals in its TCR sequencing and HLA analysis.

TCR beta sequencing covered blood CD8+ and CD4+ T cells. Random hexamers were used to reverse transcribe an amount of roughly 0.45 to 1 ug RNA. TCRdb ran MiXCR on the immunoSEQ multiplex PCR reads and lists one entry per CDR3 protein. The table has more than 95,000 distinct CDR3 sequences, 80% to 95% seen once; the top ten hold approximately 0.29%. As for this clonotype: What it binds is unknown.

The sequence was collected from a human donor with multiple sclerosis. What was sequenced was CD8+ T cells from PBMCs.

CDR3 residues: CASSDSLRTEAFF. CDR3 DNA sequence: TGTGCCAGCAGCGACTCCCTGCGGACTGAAGCTTTCTTT. The J gene is TRBJ1-1, the V gene TRBV3-1; D is undetermined. V was trimmed by 5 bases and J by 5 bases, leaving 12 bases between them. The CDR3 is made up of 13 amino acids. The germline CDR1 and CDR2 sequences are LGHDT and YNNKEL (reference sequence).